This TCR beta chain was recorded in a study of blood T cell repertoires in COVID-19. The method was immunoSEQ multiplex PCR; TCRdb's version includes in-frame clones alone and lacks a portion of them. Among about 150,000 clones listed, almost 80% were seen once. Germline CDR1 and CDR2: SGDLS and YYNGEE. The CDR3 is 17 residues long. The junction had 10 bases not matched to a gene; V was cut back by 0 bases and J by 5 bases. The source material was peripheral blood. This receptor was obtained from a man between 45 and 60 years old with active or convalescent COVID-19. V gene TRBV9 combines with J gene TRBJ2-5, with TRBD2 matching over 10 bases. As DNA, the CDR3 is TGTGCCAGCAGCGTAGGGTGGCTAGCGGGAGTTAGGGAGACCCAGTACTTC. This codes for CASSVGWLAGVRETQYF.